The 13 T cell receptor beta chains in this list originate from one sample, sequenced in a study of cytomegalovirus exposure and HLA in healthy donors. 13 Jbeta primers and 60 Vbeta primers were used for the PCR. Only in-frame clones appear in the TCRdb table, and some are missing; sequencing was by immunoSEQ multiplex PCR. Here the sample spans 130,000 to 150,000 clones, 50% to 75% being singletons. The sample comprised PBMCs. The receptors here all came from a woman aged 25-40 years in good health and CMV-seropositive.

This clone showed up just a few times. The rearrangement links TRBV15 to TRBJ2-1; the match to TRBD2 covers 14 bases. There are 17 residues in the CDR3. The V and J ends lost 3 bases and 7 bases, in that order; junction bases with no gene match: 8. The germline V gene has CDR1 LNHNV and CDR2 YYDKDF (reference sequence). The CDR3 region is CATSSRLAGGRVNEQFF. For the CDR3, the DNA is TGTGCCACCAGCAGTCGACTAGCGGGGGGGCGGGTGAATGAGCAGTTCTTC.

The chain employs TRBV9 and TRBJ1-6; D may be TRBD1 (6 bases). The V and J ends lost 3 bases and 7 bases respectively, with 11 bases between them. This CDR3 comprises 14 residues. Germline V CDR1 and CDR2: SGDLS, YYNGEE. CDR3: CASSAGHVNSPLHF. For the CDR3, the DNA is TGTGCCAGCAGCGCGGGACACGTCAATTCACCCCTCCACTTT.

The CDR3 here is CAWTKSGEWWANVLTF. The CDR3 bases are TGTGCCTGGACCAAGAGCGGGGAATGGTGGGCCAACGTCCTGACTTTC. J is TRBJ2-6 and V is TRBV30, with 7 bases that match TRBD2. Germline values: CDR1 GTSNPN, CDR2 SVGIG (reference sequence). The V gene end was trimmed by 4 bases and the J gene end by 5 bases; junction bases not matched to a gene: 11. The CDR3 has 16 residues.

V is TRBV2 and J is TRBJ2-3; D may be TRBD1 (5 bases). Germline V gives CDR1 SNHLY, CDR2 FYNNEI. V lost 9 bases to trimming and J lost 4 bases, with 17 bases between them. This CDR3 region has 14 residues. The CDR3 region is CASYPQVGADTQYF. CDR3 in DNA: TGTGCCAGTTACCCACAGGTTGGAGCAGATACGCAGTATTTT.

This clone was counted only a few times. The chain carries TRBV5-5 and TRBJ1-1; 8 nucleotides align to TRBD1. In germline, CDR1 is SGHKS, CDR2 YYEKEE (reference sequence). This CDR3 comprises 14 residues. Losses at the gene ends were 4 bases for V and 5 bases for J; bases not matched to a gene: 7. CDR3 loop: CASSVDRGLTEAFF. The CDR3 nucleotides are TGTGCCAGCAGCGTTGACAGGGGCCTGACTGAAGCTTTCTTT.

J is TRBJ1-6 and V is TRBV10-3, with 9 bases aligning to TRBD1. V gave up 6 bases and J gave up 6 bases; unmatched junction bases: 3. Germline CDR1 reads ENHRY; CDR2 reads SYGVKD. The CDR3 is 14 residues long. Here the CDR3 reads CAIRGQGGNSPLHF. The CDR3 DNA reads as TGTGCCATCAGGGGACAGGGAGGTAATTCACCCCTCCACTTT.

The chain recombines TRBV7-2 with TRBJ1-3; D is ambiguous. From germline, CDR1 is SGHTA and CDR2 FQGNSA. This CDR3 comprises 16 residues. Deletions cut 2 bases from V and 6 bases from J, with 17 bases between. The CDR3 nucleotides read TGTGCCAGCAGCTTATTCGGGATCACTAGAGAAAACACCATATATTTT. Residues: CASSLFGITRENTIYF.

This clone was observed a handful of times. The rearrangement uses TRBV10-3 and TRBJ1-1; D perhaps matches TRBD1 (5 bases). This CDR3 contains 14 residues. Germline V gene data show CDR1 as ENHRY and CDR2 as SYGVKD. The V end was cut by 7 bases, the J end by 2 bases, with 14 bases between. The CDR3 protein is CAITSDTYNTEAFF. The CDR3 region has the DNA TGTGCCATCACCTCGGACACGTATAACACTGAAGCTTTCTTT.

This clone was counted only a few times. The rearrangement joins TRBV9 to TRBJ2-3, with 10 bases lining up with TRBD1. Trimming at V came to 4 bases and at J to 4 bases, leaving 6 bases not matched to a gene. Germline assignment: CDR1 SGDLS and CDR2 YYNGEE. The CDR3 is 15 residues long. The CDR3 loop reads CASSPWTGGADTQYF. The CDR3 DNA is TGTGCCAGCAGCCCATGGACAGGGGGTGCAGATACGCAGTATTTT.

The chain couples TRBV5-1 to TRBJ1-2; D gene uncertain. From germline, CDR1 is SGHRS and CDR2 YFSETQ. Trimming shortened V by 5 bases and J by 3 bases, and 14 bases separated the two germline ends. This CDR3 spans 14 amino acids. The CDR3 DNA reads as TGCGCCAGCAGTCCGACCGCAGGCTACTATGGCTACACCTTC. The encoded protein is CASSPTAGYYGYTF.

The chain recombines TRBV5-6 with TRBJ2-7, with TRBD1 as a possible D gene (5 bases). The germline gives CDR1 SGHDT, CDR2 YYEEEE. V was trimmed by 2 bases and J by 7 bases, leaving 19 bases between them. This CDR3 has 15 amino acids. CDR3: CASSLPSAGMWEQYF. In DNA form, the CDR3 reads TGTGCCAGCAGCTTACCTTCAGCAGGGATGTGGGAGCAGTACTTC.

V gene TRBV6-5 combines with J gene TRBJ2-3, with 12 bases lining up with TRBD2. Germline CDR1 reads MNHEY; CDR2 reads SVGAGI. The junction had 2 bases not matched to a gene; V was cut back by 4 bases and J by 0 bases. This CDR3 has 16 amino acids. CDR3 loop: CASSFLAGGSTDTQYF. The CDR3 DNA sequence: TGTGCCAGCAGTTTCCTAGCGGGAGGGAGCACAGATACGCAGTATTTT.

This clone came up a few times. The rearrangement links TRBV18 to TRBJ1-1, with 7 bases identical to TRBD1. Looked up from germline, CDR1 is KGHSH and CDR2 is LQKENI. V was pared by 2 bases and J by 3 bases, with 6 bases of the junction left unmatched. The CDR3 length is 15 residues. The CDR3 loop is CASSPIGGRDTEAFF. The CDR3 region has the DNA TGTGCCAGCTCACCAATAGGGGGCAGGGACACTGAAGCTTTCTTT.